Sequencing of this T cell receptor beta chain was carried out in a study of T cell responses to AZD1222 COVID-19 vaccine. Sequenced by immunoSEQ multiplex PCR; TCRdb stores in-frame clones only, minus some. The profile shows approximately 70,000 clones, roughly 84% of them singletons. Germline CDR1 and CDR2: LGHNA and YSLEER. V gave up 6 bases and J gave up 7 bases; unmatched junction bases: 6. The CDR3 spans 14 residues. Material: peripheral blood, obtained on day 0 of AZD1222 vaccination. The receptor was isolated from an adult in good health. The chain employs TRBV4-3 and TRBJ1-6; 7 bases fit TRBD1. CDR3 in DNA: TGCGCCAGCAGTGGGACAGCTTACAATTCACCCCTCCACTTT. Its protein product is CASSGTAYNSPLHF.